This T cell receptor beta chain emerged from a study of cytomegalovirus exposure and HLA in healthy donors. 60 Vbeta and 13 Jbeta primers were used in PCR. TCRdb's copy holds only in-frame clones and misses some; the assay was immunoSEQ multiplex PCR. The sample records about 210,000 clones, about 80% being singletons. This CDR3 contains 13 residues. Losses at the gene ends were 1 base for V and 10 bases for J; bases not matched to a gene: 3. The germline V gene encodes CDR1 SEHNR and CDR2 FQNEAQ (reference sequence). The gene calls are TRBV7-9 and TRBJ2-1, with 8 bases fitting TRBD2. Sequencing input: PBMCs. The clonotype originates from a man aged 35-49 years in good health and CMV-seropositive. The CDR3 sequence: CASSLDSGAEQFF. DNA for the CDR3: TGTGCCAGCAGCTTAGATAGCGGGGCCGAGCAGTTCTTC.